Listed below are T cell receptor beta chains from one sample, sequenced in a study of CD8 T cells in ankylosing spondylitis. TCRdb reanalysed the 5' RACE reads using MiXCR and keeps one entry per CDR3 protein. Here the sample spans more than 100,000 distinct CDR3 sequences, 15% to 20% being singletons. The sequenced material came from blood, either unsorted or a sorted T cell fraction (not recorded which). Source of these receptors: a male donor with ankylosing spondylitis. CDR3s include the opening cysteine and the closing phenylalanine or tryptophan. Fields, in order: J gene, clone size, D gene, V gene, CDR3 DNA, CDR3 protein. A D gene is named only where the DNA matches it firmly. Only some rows state a clone size, as once, few, many or a class for expanded clones.

TRBJ2-1 | - | - | TRBV4-3 | TGCGCCAGCAGCCAATTCCCGGGCAGGGGAAGCTACTACAATGAGCAGTTCTTC | CASSQFPGRGSYYNEQFF
TRBJ2-1 | - | - | TRBV28 | TGTGCCAGCAGTTTAGTGGTACAGGGCTACAATGAGCAGTTCTTC | CASSLVVQGYNEQFF
TRBJ1-1 | - | - | TRBV25-1 | TGTGCCAGCAGTTGGGGCGCGAGCACTGAAGCTTTCTTT | CASSWGASTEAFF
TRBJ2-2 | - | TRBD2 | TRBV24-1 | TGTGCCACCAGTGACCTTGGACTAGCGGGAGGCAACACCGGGGAGCTGTTTTTT | CATSDLGLAGGNTGELFF
TRBJ2-7 | - | - | TRBV11-3 | TGTGCCAGCAGCTTGGCTTTCCTCTCCTACGAGCAGTACTTC | CASSLAFLSYEQYF
TRBJ2-2 | few | TRBD2 | TRBV20-1 | TGCAGTGCTAGAGGGGGACTAGCGGGGATTCACACCGGGGAGCTGTTTTTT | CSARGGLAGIHTGELFF
TRBJ2-5 | - | - | TRBV7-9 | TGTGCCAGCAGCCGGGTGGGGGGCCAAGAGACCCAGTACTTC | CASSRVGGQETQYF
TRBJ1-5 | - | TRBD1 | TRBV7-9 | TGTGCCAGCAGCTTAGGTGGACAGGGTCTGGATCAGCCCCAGCATTTT | CASSLGGQGLDQPQHF
TRBJ2-5 | - | - | TRBV6-5 | TGTGCCAGCAGTAGCTCGGTCCTACGGACAGAGGGTGAGACCCAGTACTTC | CASSSSVLRTEGETQYF
TRBJ1-3 | few | TRBD1 | TRBV5-1 | TGCGCCAGCAGCCGGGACAGACGCACTGGAAACACCATATATTTT | CASSRDRRTGNTIYF
TRBJ2-3 | once | - | TRBV7-9 | TGTGCCAGCAGCAAACCTCGCACAGATACGCAGTATTTT | CASSKPRTDTQYF
TRBJ2-1 | few | - | TRBV11-2 | TGTGCCAGCAGCTTAGAAGTATACAATGAGCAGTTCTTC | CASSLEVYNEQFF
TRBJ2-3 | few | - | TRBV12-3/TRBV12-4 | TGTGCCAGCAGTTTAAGGCAGGTGCGGTCGGATACGCAGTATTTT | CASSLRQVRSDTQYF
TRBJ2-2 | - | - | TRBV5-1 | TGCGCCAGCAGCTTGGATTGGAGGACAAACACCGGGGAGCTGTTTTTT | CASSLDWRTNTGELFF
TRBJ2-1 | few | TRBD2 | TRBV5-1 | TGCGCCAGCAGCTTGGTTCCTAGCGGGACAAATGAGCAGTTCTTC | CASSLVPSGTNEQFF
TRBJ2-7 | few | - | TRBV9 | TGTGCCAGCAGCGTTGGGGGCGGGCGTGACGAGCAGTACTTC | CASSVGGGRDEQYF
TRBJ1-6 | few | - | TRBV4-1 | TGCGCCAGCAGCCATGGATCCGGGACGGGTGCAGGTTCACCCCTCCACTTT | CASSHGSGTGAGSPLHF
TRBJ2-7 | - | - | TRBV6-2/TRBV6-3 | TGTGCCAGCAGTTACGGTCCGGGTTTGCAGTACTTC | CASSYGPGLQYF
TRBJ2-2 | - | TRBD2 | TRBV12-3/TRBV12-4 | TGTGCCAGCAGTTCCCTAGCGGGAGGCGCCGGGGAGCTGTTTTTT | CASSSLAGGAGELFF
TRBJ1-5 | - | TRBD1 | TRBV27 | TGTGCCAGCAGGGAACAGGGGGCTGGCAATCAGCCCCAGCATTTT | CASREQGAGNQPQHF
TRBJ2-1 | - | TRBD2 | TRBV20-1 | TGCAGTGCTACTCTGGGAGGGTTCTACAATGAGCAGTTCTTC | CSATLGGFYNEQFF
TRBJ2-6 | - | - | TRBV4-1 | TGCGCCAGCAGCCAAGAAGCTTGGGACGGTCCTGGGGCCAACGTCCTGACTTTC | CASSQEAWDGPGANVLTF
TRBJ2-3 | - | TRBD2 | TRBV30 | TGTGCCTGGATAGCTAGCGGGAGAGGTACGCAGTATTTT | CAWIASGRGTQYF